What follows are 2 T cell receptor beta chains derived from one specimen sequenced in a study of cytomegalovirus exposure and HLA in healthy donors. Vbeta (60) and Jbeta (13) primers were used in the PCR. The assay was immunoSEQ multiplex PCR, and TCRdb's table has in-frame clones only and misses some. Here the sample spans some 60,000 clones, roughly 80% being singletons. Sequencing was done on a sample of PBMCs. The receptors shown here come from a man aged 35 to 55 in good health and CMV-seronegative.

The J gene is TRBJ2-5, the V gene TRBV5-6, with 7 bases matching TRBD2. CDR3 length equals 14 residues. The V and J ends lost 1 base and 7 bases, in that order; junction bases with no gene match: 7. Germline CDR1 reads SGHDT; CDR2 reads YYEEEE. The CDR3 region is CASSLPHGGGTQYF. CDR3 DNA sequence: TGTGCCAGCAGCTTGCCCCATGGGGGGGGGACCCAGTACTTC.

This chain connects TRBV7-8 to TRBJ2-7; 9 bases match TRBD1. The V gene's germline CDR1 is SGHVS and CDR2 FQNEAQ. V lost 1 base to trimming and J lost 3 bases; unmatched junction nucleotides: 1. There are 14 residues in the CDR3. CDR3 region: CASSLDRGLYEQYF. The CDR3 coding sequence is TGTGCCAGCAGCTTAGACAGGGGGCTCTACGAGCAGTACTTC.